Presented here are 28 T cell receptor beta chains from one specimen sequenced in a study of cytomegalovirus exposure and HLA in healthy donors. This table comes from immunoSEQ multiplex PCR, and its TCRdb copy is limited to in-frame clones, with some not included. The sample shows about 160,000 clones, just under 90% of them seen only once. The sequenced material came from PBMCs. These receptors were obtained from a woman younger than 30 in good health and CMV-seropositive.

This clone came up a few times. The V call is TRBV7-9, the J call TRBJ1-1, with a possible D match to TRBD1 (5 bases). Trimming left V 4 bases short and J 1 base short, with 7 bases between. Germline-derived CDR1 and CDR2 are SEHNR and FQNEAQ (reference sequence). The CDR3 has 13 residues. The CDR3 DNA reads as TGTGCCAGCAGCTCCACAGGGAACACTGAAGCTTTCTTT. Translating it yields CASSSTGNTEAFF.

The rearrangement links TRBV27 to TRBJ2-7; D not resolved. The germline V gene has CDR1 MNHEY and CDR2 SMNVEV (reference sequence). V lost 4 bases and J 0 bases, leaving 7 bases between the germline ends. There are 13 residues in the CDR3. The CDR3 loop reads CASSSSSSYEQYF. CDR3 nucleotide sequence: TGTGCCAGCAGTTCCTCGAGCTCCTACGAGCAGTACTTC.

The chain recombines TRBV11-3 with TRBJ2-7, with a possible D match to TRBD1 (6 bases). The CDR3 totals 14 residues. Germline V CDR1 and CDR2: SGHNT, YENEEA. V gave up 8 bases and J gave up 2 bases, with 16 bases separating them. The CDR3 here is CASGEAGVTYEQYF. CDR3 DNA: TGTGCCAGCGGAGAAGCAGGGGTTACCTACGAGCAGTACTTC.

The chain carries TRBV7-3 and TRBJ2-7; a weak D match, TRBD2 (6 bases). With 3 bases removed from V and 7 bases from J, the gap between germline ends came to 13 bases. This CDR3 is 13 amino acids long. CDR1 is SGHTA, CDR2 FQGTGA, per germline. CDR3 sequence: CASSFVRAGEQYF. The DNA of the CDR3 is TGTGCCAGCAGCTTCGTGAGGGCGGGGGAGCAGTACTTC.

V usage is TRBV6-1 and J usage is TRBJ2-5; a weak D match, TRBD2 (5 bases). V gave up 7 bases and J gave up 4 bases, with 13 bases separating them. The CDR3 is 13 residues long. CDR1 is MNHNS and CDR2 is SASEGT in the germline V gene. CDR3 loop: CASTERGRETQYF. Here the CDR3 DNA reads TGTGCCAGCACCGAGAGAGGGCGAGAGACCCAGTACTTC.

The rearrangement uses TRBV10-3 and TRBJ1-1, with 8 bases matching TRBD1. The CDR3 runs 14 residues. The V and J ends lost 7 bases and 3 bases, in that order; junction bases with no gene match: 7. Germline CDR1 reads ENHRY; CDR2 reads SYGVKD. CDR3 in amino acids: CAIKIQGGDTEAFF. The DNA for the CDR3 is TGTGCCATCAAGATACAGGGGGGAGACACTGAAGCTTTCTTT.

V is TRBV5-1 and J is TRBJ1-1; 8 positions agree with TRBD1. This CDR3 is built from 15 residues. The germline V gene encodes CDR1 SGHRS and CDR2 YFSETQ. With V trimmed by 0 bases and J by 10 bases, 11 bases remained unmatched. The CDR3 DNA follows: TGCGCCAGCAGCTTGGAAGTAGGACAGGGCATAGTAGCTTTCTTT. Residues: CASSLEVGQGIVAFF.

The J gene is TRBJ2-2, the V gene TRBV5-1; D remains unclear. V lost 0 bases, J lost 8 bases, and 8 bases lay in between. The CDR3 covers 13 residues. CDR1 SGHRS and CDR2 YFSETQ come from the germline V gene. The CDR3 protein is CASSLALPGELFF. The CDR3 DNA follows: TGCGCCAGCAGCTTGGCCCTACCGGGGGAGCTGTTTTTT.

The chain is built from TRBV7-2 and TRBJ2-3, with D possibly TRBD2 on 6 matching bases. In germline, CDR1 is SGHTA, CDR2 FQGNSA. The CDR3 has 17 amino acids. The germline V and J ends were trimmed by 1 base and 4 bases, with 18 bases remaining between them. The CDR3 protein is CASSLVGGGFKADTQYF. The CDR3, as DNA: TGTGCCAGCAGCTTAGTGGGAGGTGGATTTAAAGCAGATACGCAGTATTTT. The complete variable domain, with remaining parts taken from reference TRBV7-2 and TRBJ2-3, reads GAGVSQSPSNKVTEKGKDVELRCDPISGHTALYWYRQSLGQGLEFLIYFQGNSAPDKSGLPSDRFSAERTGGSVSTLTIQRTQQEDSAVYLCASSLVGGGFKADTQYFGPGTRLTVL.

The chain employs TRBV5-1 and TRBJ2-1; TRBD1 might be the D (5 bases). The CDR3 has 15 residues. Germline lookup yields CDR1 SGHRS and CDR2 YFSETQ. Trimming shortened V by 4 bases and J by 5 bases, and 16 bases separated the two germline ends. Written as DNA, the CDR3 is TGCGCCAGCAGCGCGACAGTTTTTGCGGACAATGAGCAGTTCTTC. This sequence encodes CASSATVFADNEQFF.

The DNA of the CDR3 is TGTGCCAGCAGCGGGGGAGCGGGAGGGCCCTACAATGAGCAGTTCTTC. Its translation: CASSGGAGGPYNEQFF. The rearrangement uses TRBV7-6 and TRBJ2-1; 10 bases are a match to TRBD2. The CDR3 length is 16 residues. The junction had 6 bases not matched to a gene; V was cut back by 5 bases and J by 2 bases. Germline CDR1 SGHVS, CDR2 FNYEAQ.

The CDR3 loop reads CASSYETSGSYEQYF. The CDR3 bases are TGTGCCAGCAGTTACGAGACTAGCGGTTCCTACGAGCAGTACTTC. The rearrangement uses TRBV6-6 and TRBJ2-7, with 9 bases matching TRBD2. In germline, CDR1 is MNHNY, CDR2 SVGAGI (reference sequence). This CDR3 is 15 amino acids long. Losses at the gene ends were 2 bases for V and 1 base for J; bases not matched to a gene: 3.

The V gene is TRBV5-4, the J gene TRBJ2-5; TRBD2 matches at 9 bases. From germline, CDR1 is SGHNT and CDR2 YYREEE (reference sequence). V shed 0 bases and J 2 bases; nucleotides not matched to a gene: 2. This CDR3 is 15 amino acids long. CDR3 residues: CASSLALAGQETQYF. CDR3 nucleotide sequence: TGTGCCAGCAGCTTGGCCCTAGCGGGACAAGAGACCCAGTACTTC.

This chain joins TRBV9 and TRBJ2-7, with 7 bases aligning to TRBD2. Looked up from germline, CDR1 is SGDLS and CDR2 is YYNGEE. Unmatched junction bases numbered 4, after V lost 4 bases and J lost 0 bases. The CDR3 sequence is 14 residues long. CDR3 nucleotide sequence: TGTGCCAGCAGCCCTTGGGACTACTCCTACGAGCAGTACTTC. Its protein is CASSPWDYSYEQYF.

This clone was seen just once. The chain links TRBV19 to TRBJ2-2; unclear D gene. The CDR3 is 13 amino acids. V lost 7 bases and J lost 4, with 10 bases in between. CDR1 is LNHDA, CDR2 SQIVND, per germline (reference sequence). The CDR3 bases are TGTGCCAGTATTGCGACGGGCACCGGGGAGCTGTTTTTT. Translating gives CASIATGTGELFF.

The chain combines TRBV19 with TRBJ2-1; D is unresolved. Germline V gene lookup returns CDR1 LNHDA and CDR2 SQIVND (reference sequence). V lost 1 base and J lost 3, with 16 bases in between. The CDR3 runs 17 residues. The CDR3, as DNA: TGTGCCAGTAGTATAGCGTCTCAGGTATCTATCTACAATGAGCAGTTCTTC. It translates to CASSIASQVSIYNEQFF.

This chain uses TRBV30 with TRBJ2-2, with D perhaps TRBD2 (7 bases). Germline CDR1 is GTSNPN and CDR2 is SVGIG (reference sequence). The ends were cut back, 3 bases at V and 2 bases at J, with 16 bases in the middle. The length of the CDR3 is 16 residues. In nucleotides, the CDR3 is TGTGCCTGGAGGCCCGGGGGCGGGGGAAACACCGGGGAGCTGTTTTTT. Its translation: CAWRPGGGGNTGELFF.

The chain employs TRBV30 and TRBJ2-1, with 13 positions matching TRBD2. This CDR3 spans 19 amino acids. Germline CDR1 reads GTSNPN; CDR2 reads SVGIG (reference sequence). Trimming at V came to 2 bases and at J to 0 bases, leaving 10 bases not matched to a gene. In nucleotides, the CDR3 is TGTGCCTGGAGTACCATGACTAGCGGGAGGCTAAGCTCCTACAATGAGCAGTTCTTC. Protein product: CAWSTMTSGRLSSYNEQFF.

Of note for this clone: Additional DNA sequences in this sample encode the identical CDR3. The CDR3 DNA is TGTGCCTGGAGTGGGACTAGCGCGTCTGGGGCCAACGTCCTGACTTTC. This encodes CAWSGTSASGANVLTF. The chain joins TRBV30 to TRBJ2-6, with 9 bases aligning to TRBD2. Looked up from germline, CDR1 is GTSNPN and CDR2 is SVGIG (reference sequence). Losses at the gene ends were 1 base for V and 1 base for J; bases not matched to a gene: 2. The CDR3 contains 16 residues.

The chain combines TRBV12-5 with TRBJ2-3; 9 bases fit TRBD1. V trimming: 4 bases; J trimming: 6 bases; junction bases outside the gene matches: 2. Germline V gene lookup returns CDR1 LGHNT and CDR2 FRNRAP. This CDR3 comprises 13 residues. The CDR3 DNA sequence: TGTGCTAGTGGTTCTGGGACAGGGGATACGCAGTATTTT. Translating it yields CASGSGTGDTQYF.

The chain recombines TRBV18 with TRBJ1-1, with D unclear. CDR1 KGHSH and CDR2 LQKENI come from the germline V gene. V gave up 6 bases and J gave up 0 bases, with 8 bases separating them. This CDR3 has 13 amino acids. The CDR3 sequence: CASSAVMNTEAFF. The CDR3, as DNA: TGTGCCAGCTCGGCGGTTATGAACACTGAAGCTTTCTTT.

DNA of the CDR3: TGTGCCAGCAGTTTCCCGAGGGGTAGCGGGAGCTACAATGAGCAGTTCTTC. Protein sequence: CASSFPRGSGSYNEQFF. V is TRBV28 and J is TRBJ2-1; 9 nucleotides match TRBD2. Trimming at V came to 3 bases and at J to 3 bases, leaving 9 bases not matched to a gene. The CDR3 covers 17 residues. Germline V lookup: CDR1 MDHEN, CDR2 SYDVKM. Supplemented by reference TRBV28 and TRBJ2-1, the full variable domain reads DVKVTQSSRYLVKRTGEKVFLECVQDMDHENMFWYRQDPGLGLRLIYFSYDVKMKEKGDIPEGYSVSREKKERFSLILESASTNQTSMYLCASSFPRGSGSYNEQFFGPGTRLTVL.

The V and J genes are TRBV5-3 and TRBJ2-1, with D maybe TRBD2 (6 bases). TRBV5-3 is an ORF, with its function uncertain. Trimming took 4 bases from V and 3 from J, leaving 23 bases between them. The CDR3 runs to 18 residues. CDR3 coding DNA: TGTGCCAGAAGCCCCCCGGCTAGCGCCCCGAACTACTACAATGAGCAGTTCTTC. Translation: CARSPPASAPNYYNEQFF.

The chain recombines TRBV10-2 with TRBJ2-3, with D possibly TRBD2 on 5 matching bases. CDR1 and CDR2 (germline): WSHSY, SAAADI. Trimming left V 9 bases short and J 0 bases short, with 13 bases between. The CDR3 spans 14 residues. CDR3 sequence: CASRLAESTDTQYF. CDR3 nucleotide sequence: TGCGCCAGTCGGCTAGCAGAAAGCACAGATACGCAGTATTTT.

V usage is TRBV5-1 and J usage is TRBJ2-2; 8 nucleotides line up with TRBD2. The CDR3 spans 15 residues. The ends lost 4 bases at V and 2 bases at J; junction bases unmatched: 4. CDR1 and CDR2 (germline): SGHRS, YFSETQ. The CDR3 loop reads CASSLAGLNTGELFF. CDR3 in DNA: TGCGCCAGCAGCCTAGCGGGCCTTAACACCGGGGAGCTGTTTTTT.

The CDR3 reads CAISESGGRDGYTF. In DNA, the CDR3 is TGTGCCATCAGTGAGTCAGGGGGTAGGGATGGCTACACCTTC. V and J are TRBV10-3 and TRBJ1-2; D perhaps matches TRBD1 (6 bases). Germline V gene lookup returns CDR1 ENHRY and CDR2 SYGVKD. V was trimmed by 0 bases and J by 6 bases, leaving 11 bases between them. The CDR3 totals 14 residues.

The gene calls are TRBV5-5 and TRBJ2-5; 7 nucleotides match TRBD1. Looked up from germline, CDR1 is SGHKS and CDR2 is YYEKEE (reference sequence). After removal of 4 bases from V and 1 base from J, the junction contained 7 bases not matched to a gene. The CDR3 loop spans 15 amino acids. CDR3 protein: CASSQMTGSQETQYF. The CDR3 DNA sequence: TGTGCCAGCAGCCAAATGACAGGGTCCCAAGAGACCCAGTACTTC.

V and J are TRBV7-6 and TRBJ2-1; D possibly corresponds to TRBD2 (5 bases). The V gene's germline CDR1 is SGHVS and CDR2 FNYEAQ. V lost 3 bases and J 8 bases, leaving 20 bases between the germline ends. The CDR3 has 16 residues. The CDR3 DNA is TGTGCCAGCAGCTTGTTTAGTATCGGGGTTCGGGATGAGCAGTTCTTC. Amino acid sequence: CASSLFSIGVRDEQFF.